The following is a TCR beta chain sequence with its context. Its specificity is unknown. The PCR used 60 Vbeta and 13 Jbeta primers. The assay was immunoSEQ multiplex PCR, and TCRdb's table has in-frame clones only and misses some. The table has around 200,000 clones, over 75% seen once; the top ten hold over 3%. The sample belongs to a study of cytomegalovirus exposure and HLA in healthy donors. Notes on the study in general: CMV serostatus stood as the only immune exposure information on hand.

Germline lookup yields CDR1 SGHDN and CDR2 FVKESK. The CDR3 contains 13 residues. The source is a female donor in good health and CMV-seronegative. The specimen was PBMCs. The chain links TRBV14 to TRBJ1-1, with D unresolved. This CDR3 reads CACSYYMNTEAFF. CDR3 sequence (DNA): TGTGCGTGCTCGTACTACATGAACACTGAAGCTTTCTTT.